This record looks at one T cell receptor beta chain sequence and its context. These data originate in a study of blood T cell repertoires in COVID-19. Study overall: The United States, Italy and Spain were the sources of the acute and convalescent COVID-19 samples. PBMCs, B-cell-depleted T cells, or T cells were the source of the cDNA or gDNA that made up the material.

Original data processing: Counts of nucleated cells, estimated from reference gene primer amplification, were obtained. Clones were read by immunoSEQ multiplex PCR, and TCRdb kept only the in-frame ones, dropping some. Clone size and the V and J calls come from that table; the DNA yielded D and trimming. The sample contains 200,000 to 250,000 clones, about 80% of which appear only once. Germline values: CDR1 KGHSH, CDR2 LQKENI. V trimming: 3 bases; J trimming: 3 bases; junction bases outside the gene matches: 7. The CDR3 has 16 amino acids. This clonotype was obtained from a woman of 80 years or more with COVID-19, enrolled during active disease. Material: peripheral blood. The chain joins TRBV18 to TRBJ1-4; 7 nucleotides match TRBD1. DNA of the CDR3: TGTGCCAGCTCACCCCCAGTACAGGGGTCTAATGAAAAACTGTTTTTT. Its translation is CASSPPVQGSNEKLFF.